These 12 T cell receptor beta chains were all obtained from the same sample, sequenced in a study of cytomegalovirus exposure and HLA in healthy donors. The PCR was carried out with 60 Vbeta primers and 13 Jbeta primers. The assay was immunoSEQ multiplex PCR, and TCRdb's table has in-frame clones only and misses some. The table shows around 140,000 clones, with roughly 79% occurring only once. Sequences were obtained from PBMCs. The receptors originated from a man aged 25 to 40 in good health and CMV-seropositive.

On this clone: A read error may produce the germline difference seen at one junction end. The identical CDR3 is also encoded by other nucleotide sequences in the sample. This chain uses TRBV9 with TRBJ1-3, with D tentatively TRBD1 (6 bases). The CDR3 is 17 residues long. Germline V gene lookup returns CDR1 SGDLS and CDR2 YYNGEE. The CDR3 protein is CASSLYRTVASGNTIYF. In nucleotides, the CDR3 is TGCGCCAGCAGCCTATATAGGACAGTTGCCTCTGGAAACACCATATATTTT. Full variable domain (missing parts from reference TRBV9 and TRBJ1-3): DSGVTQTPKHLITATGQRVTLRCSPRSGDLSVYWYQQSLDQGLQFLIQYYNGEERAKGNILERFSAQQFPDLHSELNLSSLELGDSALYFCASSLYRTVASGNTIYFGEGSWLTVV.

This chain uses TRBV13 with TRBJ2-2, with D perhaps TRBD2 (5 bases). CDR1 PRHDT and CDR2 FYEKMQ come from the germline V gene (reference sequence). V lost 0 bases, J lost 3 bases, and 11 bases lay in between. This CDR3 region has 16 residues. CDR3 residues: CASSLGIGDDTGELFF. The CDR3, as DNA: TGTGCCAGCAGCTTAGGGATCGGGGATGACACCGGGGAGCTGTTTTTT.

The chain carries TRBV18 and TRBJ2-2; 13 positions match TRBD2. Unmatched junction bases numbered 4, after V lost 4 bases and J lost 2 bases. The CDR3 runs to 17 residues. Germline CDR1 is KGHSH and CDR2 is LQKENI. The CDR3 protein is CASSRLAGGGNTGELFF. The CDR3 DNA is TGTGCCAGCTCACGACTAGCGGGGGGCGGCAACACCGGGGAGCTGTTTTTT.

Only a few counts were recorded for this clone. The chain combines TRBV28 with TRBJ1-4; TRBD1 agrees at 12 bases. The CDR3 has 18 residues. The ends lost 6 bases at V and 8 bases at J; junction bases unmatched: 16. The germline gives CDR1 MDHEN, CDR2 SYDVKM. CDR3 DNA: TGTGCCAGCAGCCCAGTCCCGGGACAGGGGGCGCACCCAGAAAAACTGTTTTTT. Amino acids: CASSPVPGQGAHPEKLFF.

This chain links TRBV27 with TRBJ1-1; TRBD1 matches 9 bases. V was pared by 1 base and J by 3 bases, with 0 bases of the junction left unmatched. CDR1 is MNHEY, CDR2 SMNVEV, per germline (reference sequence). The CDR3 sequence is 14 residues long. CDR3 DNA sequence: TGTGCCAGCAGTTTATGGACAGGGGACACTGAAGCTTTCTTT. This encodes CASSLWTGDTEAFF.

The chain combines TRBV5-1 with TRBJ2-3; TRBD2 matches 11 bases. V lost 0 bases to trimming and J lost 0 bases; unmatched junction nucleotides: 6. This CDR3 spans 18 amino acids. In germline, CDR1 is SGHRS, CDR2 YFSETQ. The CDR3 region is CASSLATSGTTSTDTQYF. The CDR3 DNA is TGCGCCAGCAGCTTGGCGACTAGCGGGACCACTAGCACAGATACGCAGTATTTT.

The chain has TRBV4-1 and TRBJ2-7, with D tentatively TRBD2 (5 bases). V gave up 3 bases and J gave up 5 bases, with 5 bases separating them. The CDR3 runs 11 residues. Germline loops: CDR1 MGHRA, CDR2 YSYEKL. DNA of the CDR3: TGCGCCAGCAGCCACGGGGACGAGCAGTACTTC. It translates to CASSHGDEQYF.

This clone appeared a single time. This chain connects TRBV7-4 to TRBJ2-1; 7 bases fit TRBD2. Germline V lookup: CDR1 SGHVT, CDR2 SQSDAQ. The CDR3 spans 15 residues. After removal of 4 bases from V and 3 bases from J, the junction contained 6 bases not matched to a gene. This CDR3 is CASSWLADVYNEQFF. The CDR3 region has the DNA TGTGCCAGCAGCTGGCTAGCGGACGTCTACAATGAGCAGTTCTTC.

The rearrangement links TRBV9 to TRBJ2-5; 9 bases align to TRBD2. Germline-derived CDR1 and CDR2 are SGDLS and YYNGEE. J gave up 4 bases and V 4 bases, and 11 bases lay outside the gene matches. The CDR3 has 16 residues. CDR3 residues: CASSLTGGGAGETQYF. The CDR3, as DNA: TGTGCCAGCAGCCTGACGGGCGGGGGGGCTGGAGAGACCCAGTACTTC.

The chain recombines TRBV5-1 with TRBJ1-2, with 8 positions matching TRBD1. The CDR3 length is 13 residues. Germline CDR1 is SGHRS and CDR2 is YFSETQ. J gave up 14 bases and V 4 bases, and 13 bases lay outside the gene matches. This chain's CDR3 is CASSPTTTGVFTF. CDR3 DNA: TGCGCCAGCAGCCCAACCACGACAGGGGTTTTTACCTTC.

This chain connects TRBV5-1 to TRBJ1-3, with TRBD1 identical over 7 bases. V lost 3 bases to trimming and J lost 0 bases; unmatched junction nucleotides: 3. Germline lookup yields CDR1 SGHRS and CDR2 YFSETQ. The CDR3 is 15 residues long. The chain's CDR3 is CASSSGQHSGNTIYF. For the CDR3, the DNA is TGCGCCAGCAGCTCGGGACAGCACTCTGGAAACACCATATATTTT.

This chain links TRBV5-1 with TRBJ1-2, with a possible D match to TRBD1 (6 bases). The V and J ends lost 0 bases and 4 bases respectively, with 10 bases between them. This CDR3 has 14 residues. The germline V gene encodes CDR1 SGHRS and CDR2 YFSETQ. CDR3 sequence reads: CASSLDRAFYGYTF. Here the CDR3 DNA reads TGCGCCAGCAGCTTGGACAGGGCGTTCTATGGCTACACCTTC.